The 8 T cell receptor beta chains presented below share a single source sample, sequenced in a study of blood T cells in healthy people across ages. A J-beta primer mix and a sample-barcoded 5' primer were used in a second PCR of about 7 to 12 cycles. TCRdb independently ran MiXCR on the 5' RACE reads; one entry per CDR3 protein. The profile covers 550,000 to 600,000 distinct CDR3 sequences, with about 26% appearing a single time and about a fifth taken by the ten largest. The sequencing sample was made of blood. These receptors came from a woman in her 70s in good health.

The chain carries TRBV10-3 and TRBJ2-3; D unclear. The CDR3 loop spans 14 amino acids. From germline, CDR1 is ENHRY and CDR2 SYGVKD. V dropped 0 bases and J dropped 5 bases, with 9 bases sitting between them. Here the CDR3 reads CAISESSVEDTQYF. The CDR3 DNA follows: TGTGCCATCAGTGAGTCGTCAGTTGAAGATACGCAGTATTTT.

There are a few counts of this clonotype. The chain combines TRBV6-5 with TRBJ1-2, with 10 nucleotides matching TRBD1. Per the germline V gene, CDR1 is MNHEY and CDR2 is SVGAGI. V shed 6 bases, J shed 5 bases, and the junction held 15 bases outside the gene matches. CDR3 length: 17 residues. In DNA, the CDR3 is TGTGCCAGCAGCCTTGGGGGAGCCGGGACAGGGGTTTATGGCTACACCTTC. This gives the protein CASSLGGAGTGVYGYTF.

The table lists this clonotype with a few counts. This chain connects TRBV5-6 to TRBJ1-1; maybe TRBD1 (5 bases). This CDR3 contains 16 residues. Germline V gene lookup returns CDR1 SGHDT and CDR2 YYEEEE. Trimming removed 2 bases from V and 1 base from J, with 15 bases in between. The CDR3 DNA is TGTGCCAGCAGCTTATCACTCCACAGGAAGAACACTGAAGCTTTCTTT. Its translation is CASSLSLHRKNTEAFF.

J is TRBJ1-1 and V is TRBV5-1; 9 nucleotides agree with TRBD1. The CDR3 contains 15 residues. The V gene's germline CDR1 is SGHRS and CDR2 YFSETQ. V was clipped by 0 bases and J by 3 bases; unmatched bases: 3. The CDR3 reads CASSLGDREDTEAFF. In DNA form, the CDR3 reads TGCGCCAGCAGCTTGGGGGACAGGGAAGACACTGAAGCTTTCTTT.

This clonotype appeared a few times. CDR3 in DNA: TGCAGTGCTAGAGACGGGGGCAGGAACACTGAAGCTTTCTTT. The encoded protein is CSARDGGRNTEAFF. The gene calls are TRBV20-1 and TRBJ1-1, with D possibly TRBD1 on 6 matching bases. Trimming took off 0 bases at V and 1 base at J, with 9 bases between the two ends. This CDR3 has 14 amino acids. Per germline, CDR1 DFQATT and CDR2 SNEGSKA (reference sequence).

There are a few counts of this clonotype. This chain links TRBV27 with TRBJ1-2, with 7 positions matching TRBD1. This CDR3 contains 14 residues. After removal of 4 bases from V and 4 bases from J, the junction contained 6 bases not matched to a gene. Germline values: CDR1 MNHEY, CDR2 SMNVEV (reference sequence). CDR3: CASSSSGTAYGYTF. The CDR3 DNA reads TGTGCCAGCAGTTCCTCCGGGACAGCCTATGGCTACACCTTC.

This clonotype was detected a few times. This chain connects TRBV19 to TRBJ2-2, with a possible D match to TRBD1 (7 bases). This CDR3 has 20 amino acids. Trimming removed 5 bases at V and 6 bases at J, with 31 bases between. Germline CDR1 reads LNHDA; CDR2 reads SQIVND (reference sequence). This chain's CDR3 is CASSPYGGLGRGLRAGELFF. As DNA, the CDR3 is TGTGCCAGTAGTCCCTACGGAGGGCTGGGAAGGGGGCTACGAGCCGGGGAGCTGTTTTTT.

The chain links TRBV7-6 to TRBJ2-7; D is perhaps TRBD1 (5 bases). There are 14 residues in the CDR3. V was trimmed by 0 bases and J by 5 bases, leaving 11 bases between them. The germline gives CDR1 SGHVS, CDR2 FNYEAQ. CDR3 in amino acids: CASSLAQGTHEQYF. CDR3 DNA: TGTGCCAGCAGCTTAGCCCAGGGTACCCACGAGCAGTACTTC.